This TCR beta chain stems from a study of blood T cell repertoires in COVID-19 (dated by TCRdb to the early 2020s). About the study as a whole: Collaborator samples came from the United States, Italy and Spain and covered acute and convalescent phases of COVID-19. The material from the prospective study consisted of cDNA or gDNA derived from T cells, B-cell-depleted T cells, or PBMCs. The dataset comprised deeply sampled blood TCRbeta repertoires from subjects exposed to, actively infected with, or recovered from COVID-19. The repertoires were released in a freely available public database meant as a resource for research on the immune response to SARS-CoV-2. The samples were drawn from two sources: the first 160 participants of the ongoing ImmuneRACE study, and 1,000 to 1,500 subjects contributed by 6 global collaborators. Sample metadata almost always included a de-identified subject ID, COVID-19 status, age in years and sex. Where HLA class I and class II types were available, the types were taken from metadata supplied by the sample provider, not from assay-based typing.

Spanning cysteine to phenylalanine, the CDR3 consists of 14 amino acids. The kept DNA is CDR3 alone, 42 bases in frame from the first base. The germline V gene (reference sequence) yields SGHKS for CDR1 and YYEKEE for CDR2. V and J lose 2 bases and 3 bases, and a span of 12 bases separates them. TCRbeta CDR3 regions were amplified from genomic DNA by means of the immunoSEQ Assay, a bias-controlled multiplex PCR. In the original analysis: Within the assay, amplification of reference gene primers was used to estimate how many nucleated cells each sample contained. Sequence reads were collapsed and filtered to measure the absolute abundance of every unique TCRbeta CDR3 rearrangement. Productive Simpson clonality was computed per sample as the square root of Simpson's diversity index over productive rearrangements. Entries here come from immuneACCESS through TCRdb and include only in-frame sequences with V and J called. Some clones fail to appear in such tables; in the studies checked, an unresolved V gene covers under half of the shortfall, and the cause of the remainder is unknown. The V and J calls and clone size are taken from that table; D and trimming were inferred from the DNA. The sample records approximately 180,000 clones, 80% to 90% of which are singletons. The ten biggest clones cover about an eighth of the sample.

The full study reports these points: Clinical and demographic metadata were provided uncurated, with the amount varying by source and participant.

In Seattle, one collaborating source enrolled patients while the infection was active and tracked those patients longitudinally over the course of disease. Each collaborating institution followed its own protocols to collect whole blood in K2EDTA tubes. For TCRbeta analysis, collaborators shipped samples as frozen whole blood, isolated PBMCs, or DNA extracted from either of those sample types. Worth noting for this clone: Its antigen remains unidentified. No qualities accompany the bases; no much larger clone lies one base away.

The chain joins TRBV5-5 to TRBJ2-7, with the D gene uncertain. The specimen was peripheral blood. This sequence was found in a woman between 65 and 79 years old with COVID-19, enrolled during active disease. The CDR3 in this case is CASSFSLSSYEQYF. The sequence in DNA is TGTGCCAGCAGCTTTAGCCTTTCTAGCTACGAGCAGTACTTC.